The source of this T cell receptor beta chain is a study of blood T cell repertoires in COVID-19. On the study more broadly: Acute and convalescent COVID-19 specimens originated in the United States, Italy and Spain.

The assay was immunoSEQ multiplex PCR, and TCRdb's table has in-frame clones only and misses some. The sample lists about 200,000 clones; approximately 87% were seen once. While infection was still active, Seattle patients were enrolled and then followed longitudinally. The TCR comes from a person between 65 and 79 years old with COVID-19, enrolled during active disease. Source material: peripheral blood.

This CDR3 is CAIRSSSGGNRTETGELFF. CDR3 bases: TGTGCCATTCGATCAAGTAGCGGGGGAAATAGGACCGAGACCGGGGAGCTGTTTTTT. V usage is TRBV21-1 and J usage is TRBJ2-2; TRBD2 is the table's D call, not checked against the DNA. TRBV21-1 is designated a pseudogene. CDR3 length: 19 amino acids.